The following is a TCR beta chain sequence with its context. Its antigen remains unknown. Treatment here: approximately 9-day PBMC culture with coronavirus spike peptide pools or control peptides (ViraFEST assay). Following expansion of antigen-specific T cells with peptide pools, ViraFEST then sequenced TCRs. This entry comes from a study of vaccination and CD4 T cells after COVID-19. At the level of the study: SARS-CoV-2 was confirmed by nasal swab PCR; disease was mild in several, severe in one. Two mRNA vaccine doses were given, either BNT162b2 or mRNA-1273.

CDR3 length: 14 amino acids. The germline gives CDR1 SNHLY, CDR2 FYNNEI. V lost 6 bases to trimming and J lost 0 bases, with 9 bases between them. Oncomine TCR Beta short-read sequencing was applied to DNA from cultured CD4+ T cells. Genomic DNA was isolated from CD4+ T cells that had been cultured. TCRdb itself ran the PCR reads through MiXCR, one entry per CDR3 protein. The sample includes under 9,500 distinct CDR3 sequences, just under 65% of them seen just once. The specimen was CD4+ T cells from blood, cultured in vitro. This chain uses TRBV2 with TRBJ2-1; D gene unclear. The sequence derives from a human donor who had recovered from COVID-19. The CDR3 loop is CASRLGNSYNEQFF. As DNA, the CDR3 is TGTGCCAGCAGGCTAGGTAACTCCTACAATGAGCAGTTCTTC.